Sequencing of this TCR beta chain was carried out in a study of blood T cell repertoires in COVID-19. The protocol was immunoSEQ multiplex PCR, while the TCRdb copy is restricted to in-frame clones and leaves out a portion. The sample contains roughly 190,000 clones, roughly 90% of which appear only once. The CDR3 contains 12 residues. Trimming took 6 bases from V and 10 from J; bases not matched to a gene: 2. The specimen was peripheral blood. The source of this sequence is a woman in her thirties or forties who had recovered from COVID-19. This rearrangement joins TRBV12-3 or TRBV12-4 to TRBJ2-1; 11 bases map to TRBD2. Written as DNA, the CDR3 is TGTGCCAGCAGCAGACTAGCGGGAGAGCAGTTCTTC. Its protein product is CASSRLAGEQFF.